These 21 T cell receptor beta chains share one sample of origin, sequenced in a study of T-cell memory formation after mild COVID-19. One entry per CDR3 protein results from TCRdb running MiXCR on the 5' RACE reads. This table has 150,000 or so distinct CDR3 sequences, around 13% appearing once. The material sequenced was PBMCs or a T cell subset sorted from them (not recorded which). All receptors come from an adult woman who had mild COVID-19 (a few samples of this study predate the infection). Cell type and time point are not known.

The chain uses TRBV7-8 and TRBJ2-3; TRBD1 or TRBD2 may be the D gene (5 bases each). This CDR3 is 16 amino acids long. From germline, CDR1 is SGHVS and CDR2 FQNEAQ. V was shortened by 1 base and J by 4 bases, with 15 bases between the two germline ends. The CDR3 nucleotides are TGTGCCAGCAGCTTAGTACGGGACCGAAGCTCAGATACGCAGTATTTT. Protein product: CASSLVRDRSSDTQYF.

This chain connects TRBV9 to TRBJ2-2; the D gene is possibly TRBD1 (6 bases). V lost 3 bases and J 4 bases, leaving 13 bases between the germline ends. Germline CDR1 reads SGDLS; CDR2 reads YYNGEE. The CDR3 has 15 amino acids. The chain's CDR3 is CASSGNRESTGELFF. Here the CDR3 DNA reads TGTGCCAGCAGCGGAAACAGGGAATCCACCGGGGAGCTGTTTTTT.

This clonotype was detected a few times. The DNA of the CDR3 is TGCGCCAGCAGCTTGGGGGGGACAGGGCAGGATGAAGCTTTCTTT. Translating gives CASSLGGTGQDEAFF. The chain combines TRBV5-1 with TRBJ1-1; 9 bases are a match to TRBD1. Germline V lookup: CDR1 SGHRS, CDR2 YFSETQ. This CDR3 contains 15 residues. Losses at the gene ends were 0 bases for V and 7 bases for J; bases not matched to a gene: 7.

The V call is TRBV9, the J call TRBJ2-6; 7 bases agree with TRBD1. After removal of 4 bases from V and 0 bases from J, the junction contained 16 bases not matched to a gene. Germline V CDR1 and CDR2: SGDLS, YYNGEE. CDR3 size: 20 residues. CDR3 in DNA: TGTGCCAGCAGCTTAGGGCCGGGACAGATTACCTACTCTGGGGCCAACGTCCTGACTTTC. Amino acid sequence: CASSLGPGQITYSGANVLTF.

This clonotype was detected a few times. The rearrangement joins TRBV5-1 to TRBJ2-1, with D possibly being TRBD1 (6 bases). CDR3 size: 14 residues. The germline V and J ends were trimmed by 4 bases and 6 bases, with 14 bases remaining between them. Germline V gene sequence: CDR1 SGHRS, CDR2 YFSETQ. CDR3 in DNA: TGCGCCAGCAGCACTTTGGACAGTAGCAATGAGCAGTTCTTC. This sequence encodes CASSTLDSSNEQFF.

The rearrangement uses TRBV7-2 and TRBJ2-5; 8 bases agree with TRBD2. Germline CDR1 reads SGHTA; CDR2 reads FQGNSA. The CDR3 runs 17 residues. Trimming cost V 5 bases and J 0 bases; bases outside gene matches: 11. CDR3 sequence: CASSPRGGGGYQETQYF. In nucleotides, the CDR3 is TGTGCCAGCAGCCCCCGGGGAGGCGGGGGGTACCAAGAGACCCAGTACTTC.

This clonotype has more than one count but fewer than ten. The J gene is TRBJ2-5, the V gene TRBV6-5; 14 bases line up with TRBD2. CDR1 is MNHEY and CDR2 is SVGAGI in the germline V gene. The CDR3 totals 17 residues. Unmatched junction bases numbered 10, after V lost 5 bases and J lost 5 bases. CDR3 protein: CASSGRLAGGPKETQYF. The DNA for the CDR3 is TGTGCCAGCAGTGGCCGACTAGCGGGGGGGCCGAAGGAGACCCAGTACTTC.

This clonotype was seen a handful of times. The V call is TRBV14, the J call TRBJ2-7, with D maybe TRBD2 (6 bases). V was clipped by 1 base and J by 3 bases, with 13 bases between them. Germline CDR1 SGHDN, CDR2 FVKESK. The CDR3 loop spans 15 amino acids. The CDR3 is CASSQVGSGNYEQYF. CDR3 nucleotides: TGTGCCAGCAGCCAAGTCGGTAGCGGAAACTACGAGCAGTACTTC. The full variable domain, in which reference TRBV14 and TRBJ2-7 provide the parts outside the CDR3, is EAGVTQFPSHSVIEKGQTVTLRCDPISGHDNLYWYRRVMGKEIKFLLHFVKESKQDESGMPNNRFLAERTGGTYSTLKVQPAELEDSGVYFCASSQVGSGNYEQYFGPGTRLTVT.

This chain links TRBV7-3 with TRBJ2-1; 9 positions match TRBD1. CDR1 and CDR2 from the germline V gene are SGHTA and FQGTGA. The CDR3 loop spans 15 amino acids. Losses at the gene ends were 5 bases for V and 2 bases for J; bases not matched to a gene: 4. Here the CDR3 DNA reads TGTGCCAGCAGCAGACAGGGGGGCACCTACAATGAGCAGTTCTTC. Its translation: CASSRQGGTYNEQFF.

The CDR3 DNA reads as TGTGCCACCCGGGCGGGCAGGGTAGGTCCCTACGAGCAGTACTTC. Protein: CATRAGRVGPYEQYF. The chain combines TRBV12-3 or TRBV12-4 with TRBJ2-7; D may be TRBD1 or TRBD2 (5 bases each). The CDR3 loop spans 15 amino acids. V dropped 10 bases and J dropped 2 bases, with 21 bases sitting between them.

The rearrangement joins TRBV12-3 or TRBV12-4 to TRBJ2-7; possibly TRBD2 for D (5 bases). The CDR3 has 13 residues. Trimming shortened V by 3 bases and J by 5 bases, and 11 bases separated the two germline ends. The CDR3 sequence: CASSFGIRDEQYF. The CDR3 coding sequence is TGTGCCAGCAGTTTCGGGATCAGAGACGAGCAGTACTTC.

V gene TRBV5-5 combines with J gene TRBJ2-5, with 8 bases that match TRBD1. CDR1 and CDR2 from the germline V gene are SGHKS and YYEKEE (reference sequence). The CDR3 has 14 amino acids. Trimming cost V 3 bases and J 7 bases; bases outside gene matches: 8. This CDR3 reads CASSWTGTPGTQYF. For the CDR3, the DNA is TGTGCCAGCAGCTGGACAGGGACCCCAGGGACCCAGTACTTC.

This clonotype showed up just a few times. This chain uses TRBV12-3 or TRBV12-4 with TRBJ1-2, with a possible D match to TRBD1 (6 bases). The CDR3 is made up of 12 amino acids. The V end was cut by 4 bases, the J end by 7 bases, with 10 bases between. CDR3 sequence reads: CASSSRGTGYTF. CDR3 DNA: TGTGCCAGCAGTTCGAGGGGGACTGGCTACACCTTC.

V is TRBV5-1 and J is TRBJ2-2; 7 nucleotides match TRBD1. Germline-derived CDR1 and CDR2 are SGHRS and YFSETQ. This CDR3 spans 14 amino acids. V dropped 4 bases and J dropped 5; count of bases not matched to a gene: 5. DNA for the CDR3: TGCGCCAGCAGCCGGGACAGCAAGACCGGGGAGCTGTTTTTT. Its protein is CASSRDSKTGELFF.

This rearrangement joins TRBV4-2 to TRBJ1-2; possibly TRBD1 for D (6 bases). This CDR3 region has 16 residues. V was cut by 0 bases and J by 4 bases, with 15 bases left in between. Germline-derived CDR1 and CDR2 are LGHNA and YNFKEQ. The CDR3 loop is CASSQDFLGQPYGYTF. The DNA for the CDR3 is TGTGCCAGCAGCCAAGATTTTTTAGGACAGCCCTATGGCTACACCTTC.

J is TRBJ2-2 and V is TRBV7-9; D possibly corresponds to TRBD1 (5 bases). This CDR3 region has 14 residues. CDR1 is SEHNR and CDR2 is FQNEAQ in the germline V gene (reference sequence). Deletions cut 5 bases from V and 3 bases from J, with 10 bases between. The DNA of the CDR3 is TGTGCCAGCAGCGCGGCAGGGCACACCGGGGAGCTGTTTTTT. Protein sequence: CASSAAGHTGELFF.

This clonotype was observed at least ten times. In nucleotides, the CDR3 is TGCGCCAGCAGCTTGGATGGGGGGACAGGGGCGAGTGAAGCTTTCTTT. This sequence encodes CASSLDGGTGASEAFF. This chain joins TRBV5-1 and TRBJ1-1; 10 bases line up with TRBD1. The CDR3 has 16 residues. Per germline, CDR1 SGHRS and CDR2 YFSETQ. Unmatched junction bases numbered 9, after V lost 0 bases and J lost 7 bases.

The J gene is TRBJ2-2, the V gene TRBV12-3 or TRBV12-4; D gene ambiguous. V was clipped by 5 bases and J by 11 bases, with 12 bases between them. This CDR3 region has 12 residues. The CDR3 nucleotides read TGTGCCAGCAGTCTCGAGCCATTTGAGCTGTTTTTT. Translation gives CASSLEPFELFF.

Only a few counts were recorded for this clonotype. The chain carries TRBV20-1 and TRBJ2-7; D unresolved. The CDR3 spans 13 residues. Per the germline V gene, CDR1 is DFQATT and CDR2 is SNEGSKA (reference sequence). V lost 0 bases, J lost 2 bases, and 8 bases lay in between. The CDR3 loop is CSARDPGAYEQYF. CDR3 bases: TGCAGTGCTAGAGATCCAGGAGCCTACGAGCAGTACTTC.

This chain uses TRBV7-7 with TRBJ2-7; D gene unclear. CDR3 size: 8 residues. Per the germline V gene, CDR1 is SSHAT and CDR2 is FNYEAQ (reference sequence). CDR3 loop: CEVSEQYF. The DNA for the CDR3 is TGTGAGGTTTCCGAGCAGTACTTC.

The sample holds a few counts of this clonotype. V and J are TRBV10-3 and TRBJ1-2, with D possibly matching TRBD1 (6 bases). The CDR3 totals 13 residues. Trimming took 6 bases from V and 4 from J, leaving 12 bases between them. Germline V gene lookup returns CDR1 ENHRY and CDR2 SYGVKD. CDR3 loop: CAIRVQGSYGYTF. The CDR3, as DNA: TGTGCCATCAGGGTACAGGGATCCTATGGCTACACCTTC.